This T cell receptor (beta chain) appears in the sequencing data of a study of shared clonotypes between healthy human individuals (dated by TCRdb to 2020 to 2022). As for the study more broadly: The cohort comprised a couple of women and a few men aged 18 to 49 years. Per donor, three plates each were used for CD4 naive and CD4 memory, two for CD8 naive, and one for CD8 memory. Blood TCR repertoires of roughly 5 healthy adults were deeply sequenced to estimate repertoire size and the extent of clonotype sharing between individuals. Libraries were prepared and TCR repertoires were sequenced by different laboratories using diverse techniques, in order to increase sequencing depth and limit assay-specific biases. Between about 0.8 and 9 billion PBMCs per donor were obtained by leukapheresis.

The trim is 4 bases for V and 0 bases for J, with a gap of 12 bases between the germline ends. The CDR3 holds 15 amino acids from the cysteine to the phenylalanine. The kept DNA is CDR3 alone, 45 bases in frame from the first base. CDR1 and CDR2 were assigned from the germline V gene as MDHEN and SYDVKM. This clone occurred a few times. No antigen is known for it. No base-level quality is on record; no much larger clone is a single base apart. Overall study results and their limits: The genetic and exposure-history diversity represented was limited by the small number of donors. Across a few donors, about 5% of naive CD4, approximately 3.6% of naive CD8, 2.3% of memory CD4, and approximately 0.4% of memory CD8 clonotypes were shared. Pairwise subsampling led to the expectation that sequencing depth would affect the degree of clonotype sharing among donors. Sampling was restricted to blood, and TCR repertoires in tissue are likely to differ from TCR repertoires in blood. Rarefaction of sorted-subset datasets indicated incomplete sequencing despite the large sequencing depth. Naive subsets generally had larger estimated clonotype richness than memory subsets did. Compared with non-shared clonotypes, the clonotypes found in all four sorted-subset donors had higher generation probabilities.

Using the deep immunoSEQ assay, TCR CDR3 regions were amplified from genomic DNA by multiplex PCR. Extracted genomic DNA from each cell subset was distributed evenly across all wells of several immunoSEQ 96-well plates, and each plate was treated as a replicate. Each replicate PCR for sorted subsets received around 0.2 ug genomic DNA, equal to about 30,000 T cell genomes. The purified libraries were quantified using a Qubit 3.0 fluorometer, sized with a Bioanalyzer 2100, and then quantified again using the KAPA Library Quantification kit. Every immunoSEQ 96-well plate was sequenced on a dedicated single-read 150-cycle Illumina NextSeq 550 flow cell. The source study handled its data this way. Because the immunoSEQ output included only junctional sequences and no quality scores, the filtering could not be the same as the filtering used for full-length reads. To assign V/J genes and CDR3, sequences were annotated using PyIR, a Python wrapper for IgBLAST v1.9, with IMGT germline references. Reads were removed for weak V/J assignments (E-value above 1e-6), missing CDR3, stop codons, out-of-frame junctions, or ambiguous translated residues. V3J clonotypes were defined as sequences sharing the same inferred V gene, J gene, and CDR3 amino acid sequence. To compute the percentage overlap between repertoires, the number of shared unique clonotypes was divided by the size of the smaller repertoire. RTK rarefaction, the Chao1 estimator, and Recon v2.1 estimates of unobserved clonotypes were used to assess repertoire richness. Generation probabilities for all TCRbeta clonotypes obtained by the gDNA method from several donors were computed using OLGA. Held by TCRdb, this immuneACCESS table contains in-frame sequences only and omits some clones. Under half of the omission traces to an unresolved V gene where checked; the cause of the rest is unknown. V and J calls and clone size are given by that table; D and trimming were obtained from the DNA. The sample yields roughly 2.6 million clones; approximately 92% were counted once. The top ten hold around 0.14% of the sample.

Healthy HIV-negative adults with no recently reported acute infections or vaccinations were included as donors. Only Caucasian adults living in Nashville, Tennessee, USA were represented among the donors. CD4+ T cells were enriched by magnetic negative selection, after which naive cells were positively selected on CD45RA and the negative fraction was taken as the memory subset. Blood was collected by leukapheresis, and PBMCs were isolated by Ficoll-Histopaque density gradient centrifugation and then cryopreserved in liquid nitrogen vapor phase. Purity and quantity of every magnetically sorted T cell population were checked by analytical flow cytometry. Genomic DNA was isolated from each sorted fraction and quantified by UV absorbance on a Nanodrop 2000c.

The receptor chain draws on TRBV28 and TRBJ1-1; no D gene is confidently identified. Specimen: naive CD4+ T cells sorted from blood. In light of the paper, this sample's cell subset or site label describes: CD45RA+ positively selected. The receptor comes from a man aged 18-30 years in good health. The CDR3 is CASSWPTVMNTEAFF. The sequenced DNA: TGTGCCAGCAGTTGGCCGACGGTTATGAACACTGAAGCTTTCTTT. With the portions outside the CDR3 filled from the reference TRBV28 and TRBJ1-1 genes, the complete variable region becomes DVKVTQSSRYLVKRTGEKVFLECVQDMDHENMFWYRQDPGLGLRLIYFSYDVKMKEKGDIPEGYSVSREKKERFSLILESASTNQTSMYLCASSWPTVMNTEAFFGQGTRLTVV.